Listed below are T cell receptor beta chains from one sample, sequenced in a study of shared clonotypes between healthy human individuals. Sequencing was performed with immunoSEQ multiplex PCR; in TCRdb, only in-frame clones are kept and a portion is missing. The sample records roughly 890,000 clones, roughly 92% being singletons. Sequencing was performed on naive CD8+ T cells sorted from blood. The receptor set was obtained from a man aged 25-40 years in good health. Each CDR3 is given with its conserved first and last residue. Fields, in order: V gene, D gene, clone size, J gene, CDR3 protein, CDR3 DNA. The D gene is left open where the match is weak. Only part of the rows carry a size: once, few, many, or a class if the clone is expanded.

v_gene: TRBV2; d_gene: TRBD1; abundance: NA; j_gene: TRBJ2-1; CDR3aa: CASRSPQGRSYNEQFF; CDR3nt: TGTGCCAGCAGGTCGCCACAGGGGCGGTCCTACAATGAGCAGTTCTTC
v_gene: TRBV5-6; d_gene: TRBD1; abundance: NA; j_gene: TRBJ2-1; CDR3aa: CASSFGTDRGWYNEQFF; CDR3nt: TGTGCCAGCAGCTTCGGTACCGACAGGGGTTGGTACAATGAGCAGTTCTTC
v_gene: TRBV29-1; d_gene: TRBD1; abundance: NA; j_gene: TRBJ2-2; CDR3aa: CSVRDRNTGELFF; CDR3nt: TGCAGCGTTAGGGACAGGAACACCGGGGAGCTGTTTTTT
v_gene: TRBV11-3; d_gene: NA; abundance: once; j_gene: TRBJ2-3; CDR3aa: CASSPPQLEEGTDTQYF; CDR3nt: TGTGCCAGCAGCCCTCCCCAACTAGAGGAAGGGACAGATACGCAGTATTTT
v_gene: TRBV6-6; d_gene: NA; abundance: NA; j_gene: TRBJ2-3; CDR3aa: CASSYLWMLFADTQYF; CDR3nt: TGTGCCAGCAGTTACCTCTGGATGCTCTTTGCAGATACGCAGTATTTT
v_gene: TRBV7-9; d_gene: TRBD1; abundance: once; j_gene: TRBJ2-7; CDR3aa: CASRSDRGIGEQYF; CDR3nt: TGTGCCAGCAGATCGGACAGGGGGATAGGGGAGCAGTACTTC
v_gene: TRBV11-2; d_gene: NA; abundance: NA; j_gene: TRBJ1-1; CDR3aa: CASSGRADTEAFF; CDR3nt: TGTGCCAGCAGCGGCCGGGCAGACACTGAAGCTTTCTTT
v_gene: TRBV27; d_gene: NA; abundance: once; j_gene: TRBJ1-5; CDR3aa: CASSLRSNQPQHF; CDR3nt: TGTGCCAGCAGTTTACGTAGCAATCAGCCCCAGCATTTT
v_gene: TRBV6-5; d_gene: NA; abundance: NA; j_gene: TRBJ1-5; CDR3aa: CASSSGSQPQHF; CDR3nt: TGTGCCAGCAGTTCTGGTTCTCAGCCCCAGCATTTT
v_gene: TRBV27; d_gene: NA; abundance: NA; j_gene: TRBJ2-7; CDR3aa: CASSLEGRSSYEQYF; CDR3nt: TGTGCCAGCAGTTTGGAGGGCCGAAGCTCCTACGAGCAGTACTTC
v_gene: TRBV6-5; d_gene: NA; abundance: NA; j_gene: TRBJ1-1; CDR3aa: CASVKGTEAFF; CDR3nt: TGTGCCAGCGTAAAGGGTACTGAAGCTTTCTTT
v_gene: TRBV5-6; d_gene: NA; abundance: NA; j_gene: TRBJ1-1; CDR3aa: CASSLGVGVRVMEAFF; CDR3nt: TGTGCCAGCAGCTTGGGGGTCGGGGTCCGGGTAATGGAAGCTTTCTTT
v_gene: TRBV28; d_gene: TRBD2; abundance: NA; j_gene: TRBJ2-7; CDR3aa: CASSPGLGTYEQYF; CDR3nt: TGTGCCAGCAGCCCGGGACTAGGAACCTACGAGCAGTACTTC
v_gene: TRBV29-1; d_gene: TRBD2; abundance: NA; j_gene: TRBJ2-1; CDR3aa: CSVYQTGTRSNEQFF; CDR3nt: TGCAGCGTCTACCAGACCGGGACTAGAAGCAATGAGCAGTTCTTC
v_gene: TRBV28; d_gene: NA; abundance: NA; j_gene: TRBJ2-2; CDR3aa: CASSYTGILNTGELFF; CDR3nt: TGTGCCAGCAGCTATACCGGGATCCTGAACACCGGGGAGCTGTTTTTT
v_gene: TRBV10-2; d_gene: TRBD2; abundance: NA; j_gene: TRBJ2-1; CDR3aa: CASNQAGVPYNEQFF; CDR3nt: TGCGCCAGCAATCAAGCGGGAGTTCCTTACAATGAGCAGTTCTTC
v_gene: TRBV6-5; d_gene: TRBD1; abundance: NA; j_gene: TRBJ2-6; CDR3aa: CASSSRGPGANVLTF; CDR3nt: TGTGCCAGCAGTTCCAGGGGGCCTGGGGCCAACGTCCTGACTTTC
v_gene: TRBV15; d_gene: NA; abundance: NA; j_gene: TRBJ2-2; CDR3aa: CATSRANGWVTGELFF; CDR3nt: TGTGCCACCAGCAGAGCCAACGGATGGGTCACCGGGGAGCTGTTTTTT
v_gene: TRBV27; d_gene: NA; abundance: NA; j_gene: TRBJ2-3; CDR3aa: CASSLSRPDTQYF; CDR3nt: TGTGCCAGCAGTTTATCGAGGCCAGATACGCAGTATTTT
v_gene: TRBV14; d_gene: NA; abundance: NA; j_gene: TRBJ1-4; CDR3aa: CASSQDSLSTNEKLFF; CDR3nt: TGTGCCAGCAGCCAAGACTCACTCTCAACTAATGAAAAACTGTTTTTT
v_gene: TRBV29-1; d_gene: NA; abundance: NA; j_gene: TRBJ2-1; CDR3aa: CSVEMNAGLVHNEQFF; CDR3nt: TGCAGCGTTGAAATGAATGCGGGACTGGTGCACAATGAGCAGTTCTTC
v_gene: TRBV5-1; d_gene: TRBD1; abundance: NA; j_gene: TRBJ1-4; CDR3aa: CASSRPTIPGTGYEKLFF; CDR3nt: TGCGCCAGCAGCCGACCTACCATACCCGGGACAGGGTACGAAAAACTGTTTTTT
v_gene: TRBV29-1; d_gene: NA; abundance: NA; j_gene: TRBJ1-4; CDR3aa: CSTAENEKLFF; CDR3nt: TGCAGCACCGCAGAAAATGAAAAACTGTTTTTT
v_gene: TRBV7-8; d_gene: NA; abundance: NA; j_gene: TRBJ1-1; CDR3aa: CASSLLPAGQRNTEAFF; CDR3nt: TGTGCCAGCAGCTTACTCCCCGCAGGACAGAGAAACACTGAAGCTTTCTTT
v_gene: TRBV5-1; d_gene: NA; abundance: NA; j_gene: TRBJ1-1; CDR3aa: CASSFPDSDTEAFF; CDR3nt: TGCGCCAGCAGCTTCCCGGACAGCGACACTGAAGCTTTCTTT
v_gene: TRBV2; d_gene: NA; abundance: once; j_gene: TRBJ2-1; CDR3aa: CASSEILASDEQFF; CDR3nt: TGTGCCAGCAGTGAAATACTAGCCAGCGATGAGCAGTTCTTC
v_gene: TRBV5-4; d_gene: TRBD1; abundance: NA; j_gene: TRBJ2-4; CDR3aa: CASSHRPGTALAKNIQYF; CDR3nt: TGTGCCAGCAGCCATCGCCCTGGGACAGCCCTAGCCAAAAACATTCAGTACTTC
v_gene: TRBV5-8; d_gene: TRBD1; abundance: NA; j_gene: TRBJ2-1; CDR3aa: CASSARGTGNNNEQFF; CDR3nt: TGTGCCAGCAGCGCAAGAGGGACAGGAAATAACAATGAGCAGTTCTTC
v_gene: TRBV9; d_gene: NA; abundance: NA; j_gene: TRBJ1-1; CDR3aa: CASTGSGTEAFF; CDR3nt: TGTGCCAGCACAGGGAGTGGCACTGAAGCTTTCTTT
v_gene: TRBV6-5; d_gene: NA; abundance: NA; j_gene: TRBJ2-1; CDR3aa: CASSYLGNNEQFF; CDR3nt: TGTGCCAGCAGTTACCTCGGGAACAATGAGCAGTTCTTC
v_gene: TRBV9; d_gene: NA; abundance: NA; j_gene: TRBJ2-2; CDR3aa: CASGSPGALDTGELFF; CDR3nt: TGTGCCAGCGGGAGTCCAGGGGCGCTTGACACCGGGGAGCTGTTTTTT
v_gene: TRBV11-2; d_gene: TRBD2; abundance: NA; j_gene: TRBJ2-2; CDR3aa: CASSLVAGVTGELFF; CDR3nt: TGTGCCAGCAGTCTGGTGGCGGGAGTTACCGGGGAGCTGTTTTTT
v_gene: TRBV7-8; d_gene: NA; abundance: NA; j_gene: TRBJ2-7; CDR3aa: CAGIDSLVQPYEQYF; CDR3nt: TGTGCCGGCATAGACTCGTTGGTCCAACCCTACGAGCAGTACTTC
v_gene: TRBV4-1; d_gene: NA; abundance: NA; j_gene: TRBJ1-5; CDR3aa: CASSQERVYYNQPQHF; CDR3nt: TGCGCCAGCAGCCAAGAACGAGTTTATTACAATCAGCCCCAGCATTTT
v_gene: TRBV5-1; d_gene: NA; abundance: NA; j_gene: TRBJ2-7; CDR3aa: CASSLGGTYKQYF; CDR3nt: TGCGCCAGCAGCTTAGGGGGGACCTACAAGCAGTACTTC
v_gene: TRBV28; d_gene: NA; abundance: once; j_gene: TRBJ2-1; CDR3aa: CASSLSEGYNEQFF; CDR3nt: TGTGCCAGCAGTTTATCTGAGGGGTACAATGAGCAGTTCTTC
v_gene: TRBV27; d_gene: NA; abundance: NA; j_gene: TRBJ1-2; CDR3aa: CASSLSGRGYTF; CDR3nt: TGTGCCAGCAGTTTATCCGGCAGAGGCTACACCTTC
v_gene: TRBV27; d_gene: NA; abundance: NA; j_gene: TRBJ2-3; CDR3aa: CASSVGGSTDTQYF; CDR3nt: TGTGCCAGCAGTGTCGGGGGCTCCACAGATACGCAGTATTTT
v_gene: TRBV7-9; d_gene: NA; abundance: NA; j_gene: TRBJ2-3; CDR3aa: CACRRGDTQYF; CDR3nt: TGTGCCTGTCGAAGGGGGGATACGCAGTATTTT
v_gene: TRBV27; d_gene: TRBD2; abundance: NA; j_gene: TRBJ2-1; CDR3aa: CASSSPGTSGGDEQFF; CDR3nt: TGTGCCAGCAGTTCGCCAGGGACTAGCGGGGGGGATGAGCAGTTCTTC
v_gene: TRBV30; d_gene: NA; abundance: NA; j_gene: TRBJ1-5; CDR3aa: CAWTPGGGAGQPQHF; CDR3nt: TGTGCCTGGACCCCTGGAGGGGGGGCGGGGCAGCCCCAGCATTTT
v_gene: TRBV11-2; d_gene: TRBD1; abundance: NA; j_gene: TRBJ2-7; CDR3aa: CASSYGTGNYEQYF; CDR3nt: TGTGCCAGCAGCTACGGGACAGGGAACTACGAGCAGTACTTC
v_gene: TRBV28; d_gene: TRBD1; abundance: NA; j_gene: TRBJ2-7; CDR3aa: CASSLRGGIYEQYF; CDR3nt: TGTGCCAGCAGTTTACGAGGGGGCATTTACGAGCAGTACTTC
v_gene: TRBV27; d_gene: NA; abundance: NA; j_gene: TRBJ1-1; CDR3aa: CASSLGVQGQTEAFF; CDR3nt: TGTGCCAGCAGTTTAGGTGTCCAGGGTCAAACTGAAGCTTTCTTT
v_gene: TRBV5-4; d_gene: TRBD1; abundance: NA; j_gene: TRBJ2-7; CDR3aa: CASSRDRGNEQYF; CDR3nt: TGTGCCAGCAGCCGGGACAGGGGCAACGAGCAGTACTTC
v_gene: TRBV2; d_gene: NA; abundance: NA; j_gene: TRBJ1-5; CDR3aa: CASRQGWGNQPQHF; CDR3nt: TGTGCCAGCAGACAGGGTTGGGGCAATCAGCCCCAGCATTTT
v_gene: TRBV29-1; d_gene: TRBD1; abundance: NA; j_gene: TRBJ2-7; CDR3aa: CSVGLGDRGSYEQYF; CDR3nt: TGCAGCGTTGGGTTGGGGGACAGGGGATCCTACGAGCAGTACTTC